These T cell receptor beta chains were read from a single sample in a study of blood T cell repertoires in COVID-19. Some clones are missing from TCRdb's copy, which holds only in-frame ones; the method was immunoSEQ multiplex PCR. This table has 140,000 to 150,000 clones, about 86% appearing once. The source material was peripheral blood. These receptors were obtained from a human donor in a cohort sampled during active COVID-19. Both conserved end residues are part of each CDR3. The D gene is left open where the match is weak. The size field is filled for only some rows; it gives once, few, many or a size class.

j_call,v_call,clone_size,d_call,cdr3_nt,cdr3_aa
TRBJ1-5,TRBV6-1,NA,TRBD1,TGTGCCAGCAGTGACCCGGGACAGGGCTATTATAGCAATCAGCCCCAGCATTTT,CASSDPGQGYYSNQPQHF
TRBJ2-4,TRBV7-3,NA,NA,TGTGCCAGCAGCCCCTCCCAGGGCATTCAGTACTTC,CASSPSQGIQYF
TRBJ2-7,TRBV27,few,TRBD1,TGTGCCAGCAGTTTATCGTGGACAGGCTACGAGCAGTACTTC,CASSLSWTGYEQYF
TRBJ2-7,TRBV7-8,once,NA,TGTGCCAGCAGCCCAAGGGTGGAGGCTAGGATCGAGCAGTACTTC,CASSPRVEARIEQYF
TRBJ2-7,TRBV10-2,NA,TRBD2,TGCGCCAGCAGTCGGACTAGGGAGGACGAGCAGTACTTC,CASSRTREDEQYF
TRBJ2-3,TRBV4-3,NA,NA,TGCGCCAGCAGCCAAGCATCCGGACAGGGGGATCTAGCGGGAGTAGCGGATACGCAGTATTTT,CASSQASGQGDLAGVADTQYF
TRBJ1-1,TRBV19,NA,NA,TGTGCCAGTAGTTGGGGGGGCCCTGAAGCTTTCTTT,CASSWGGPEAFF
TRBJ1-5,TRBV6-5,NA,TRBD1,TGTGCCAGCAGCCGCGGGGACAGAGGGCAGCCCCAGCATTTT,CASSRGDRGQPQHF
TRBJ2-3,TRBV5-4,NA,TRBD1,TGTGCCAGCAGCTTCGGTGAGGGGGCGTTGGAAGATACGCAGTATTTT,CASSFGEGALEDTQYF
TRBJ2-7,TRBV6-6,once,TRBD2,TGTGCCAGCAGTCCCCGGACTAGCGCATACGAGCAGTACTTC,CASSPRTSAYEQYF
TRBJ2-7,TRBV9,NA,NA,TGTGCCAGCAGCGTAGGCGGATCCTACGAGCAGTACTTC,CASSVGGSYEQYF
TRBJ1-6,TRBV5-1,few,NA,TGCGCCAGCAGCTCAGGGGACGTTCATAATTCACCCCTCCACTTT,CASSSGDVHNSPLHF
TRBJ1-1,TRBV10-1,NA,NA,TGCGCCAGTCTAAAAGAGAACACTGAAGCTTTCTTT,CASLKENTEAFF
TRBJ2-7,TRBV4-3,NA,TRBD1,TGCGCCAGCAGCGCCCGGGACAGCAGCTACGAGCAGTACTTC,CASSARDSSYEQYF
TRBJ2-7,TRBV6-6,NA,TRBD1,TGTGCCAGCAGCCACAGGGGTTTTGGCTACGAGCAGTACTTC,CASSHRGFGYEQYF
TRBJ2-5,TRBV29-1,NA,TRBD1,TGCAGCGTTGAGGCGACAGGGGTCGGGACCCAGTACTTC,CSVEATGVGTQYF
TRBJ1-1,TRBV28,NA,TRBD1,TGTGCCAGCAGTTTGGGACAGGGCCACACTGAAGCTTTCTTT,CASSLGQGHTEAFF
TRBJ2-6,TRBV28,NA,NA,TGTGCCAGCAGGGGGCGGATCCCCTCTGCCGTCCTGACTTTC,CASRGRIPSAVLTF
TRBJ2-7,TRBV3-1/TRBV3-2,once,NA,TGTGCCAGCAGCCGCGCCGGGACAAACGAGCAGTACTTC,CASSRAGTNEQYF
TRBJ1-1,TRBV6-5,few,NA,TGTGCCAGCAGTTACTCGAGATGGGCAGAGAACACTGAAGCTTTCTTT,CASSYSRWAENTEAFF
TRBJ1-1,TRBV5-1,NA,NA,TGCGCCAGCAGCTTGGGGCAGGCATATGATACTGAAGCTTTCTTT,CASSLGQAYDTEAFF
TRBJ2-1,TRBV28,NA,TRBD1,TGTGCCAGCAGTTTTCAGGGACAGGGACCTTCGATTGAGCAGTTCTTC,CASSFQGQGPSIEQFF
TRBJ2-7,TRBV6-1,NA,TRBD2,TGTGCCAGCAGTGTCCAGAGTAGCGGGAGGAACTACGAGCAGTACTTC,CASSVQSSGRNYEQYF
TRBJ2-7,TRBV7-2,few,NA,TGTGCCAGCAGCCGGGGGGGGACAGACCCCTACGAGCAGTACTTC,CASSRGGTDPYEQYF
TRBJ1-1,TRBV5-5,few,TRBD1,TGTGCCAGCAGCCGCGGGACAGGGGGCCCTATGAACACTGAAGCTTTCTTT,CASSRGTGGPMNTEAFF